These 30 T cell receptor beta chains came from one sample sequenced in a study of vaccination effects on CD4 cells after COVID-19. Antigen-specific CD4+ T cells were expanded with viral peptide pools in the ViraFEST assay before sequencing. Isolation of CD4+ T cells took place after approximately 10 days of culture. According to the study, vaccine recipients showed no prior SARS-CoV-2 infection and negative nucleocapsid antibodies. TCRdb's copy holds only in-frame clones and misses some; the assay was immunoSEQ multiplex PCR. The repertoire holds tens of thousands of clones, with less than 85% as singletons. These receptors' antigens are unknown. The sample was CD4+ T cells from PBMCs cultured with HCoV-NL63 spike peptides, taken before COVID-19 vaccination. The origin of the receptors is a human donor who received a COVID-19 vaccine.

This chain connects TRBV5-1 to TRBJ2-7, with D possibly called TRBD1 or TRBD2 (5 bases each). This CDR3 has 15 amino acids. V was clipped by 3 bases and J by 6 bases, with 19 bases between them. CDR1 SGHRS and CDR2 YFSETQ come from the germline V gene. The CDR3 DNA follows: TGCGCCAGCAGCTGGGGGACGTTCGCGGATGCCGAGCAGTACGTC. Translated: CASSWGTFADAEQYV.

The chain combines TRBV7-3 with TRBJ1-2; the D gene is possibly TRBD1 (6 bases). The CDR3 has 15 amino acids. CDR1 is SGHTA, CDR2 FQGTGA, per germline. Trimming left V 5 bases short and J 4 bases short, with 17 bases between. The CDR3 sequence: CASSPGGTRGYGYTF. CDR3 nucleotide sequence: TGTGCCAGCAGCCCCGGGGGCACCAGGGGCTATGGCTACACCTTC.

This clone was observed a few times. The chain employs TRBV9 and TRBJ1-4, with TRBD1 identical over 7 bases. Germline lookup yields CDR1 SGDLS and CDR2 YYNGEE. With V trimmed by 4 bases and J by 4 bases, 7 bases remained unmatched. This CDR3 has 15 residues. The CDR3 DNA is TGTGCCAGCAGCCCGGACAGGTTAATTAATGAAAAACTGTTTTTT. It specifies CASSPDRLINEKLFF.

J is TRBJ1-1 and V is TRBV19; D is uncertain. V was shortened by 7 bases and J by 3 bases, with 18 bases between the two germline ends. Germline CDR1 and CDR2: LNHDA and SQIVND (reference sequence). CDR3 length: 15 residues. The CDR3: CASTQISVEYTEAFF. The CDR3 DNA reads TGTGCCAGTACCCAGATATCCGTTGAGTACACTGAAGCTTTCTTT.

V and J are TRBV4-1 and TRBJ1-1; no clear D. V lost 1 base and J 1 base, leaving 7 bases between the germline ends. Germline-derived CDR1 and CDR2 are MGHRA and YSYEKL. This CDR3 is 14 amino acids long. CDR3 residues: CASSQGEQNTEAFF. DNA for the CDR3: TGCGCCAGCAGCCAAGGAGAACAGAACACTGAAGCTTTCTTT.

J is TRBJ2-3 and V is TRBV5-1; 9 nucleotides align to TRBD2. Germline CDR1 reads SGHRS; CDR2 reads YFSETQ. This CDR3 is built from 18 residues. V shed 0 bases, J shed 3 bases, and the junction held 11 bases outside the gene matches. The CDR3 loop reads CASSLVAGLALGTDTQYF. In DNA form, the CDR3 reads TGCGCCAGCAGCTTGGTTGCTGGACTAGCGCTGGGGACAGATACGCAGTATTTT.

This chain connects TRBV9 to TRBJ2-5; TRBD2 matches 10 bases. Unmatched junction bases numbered 3, after V lost 0 bases and J lost 4 bases. From germline, CDR1 is SGDLS and CDR2 YYNGEE. This CDR3 has 15 residues. CDR3 coding DNA: TGTGCCAGCAGCGTAGGAGCGGGGGGGCTAGAGACCCAGTACTTC. It specifies CASSVGAGGLETQYF. The whole variable domain, remainder taken from reference TRBV9 and TRBJ2-5, is DSGVTQTPKHLITATGQRVTLRCSPRSGDLSVYWYQQSLDQGLQFLIQYYNGEERAKGNILERFSAQQFPDLHSELNLSSLELGDSALYFCASSVGAGGLETQYFGPGTRLLVL.

The rearrangement joins TRBV7-2 to TRBJ1-1; TRBD1 might be the D (6 bases). The V gene lost 4 bases and the J gene lost 5 bases, with 14 bases spanning the gap. Germline-derived CDR1 and CDR2 are SGHTA and FQGNSA. The CDR3 contains 14 residues. The CDR3 reads CASSWGQSGTEAFF. The DNA of the CDR3 is TGTGCCAGCAGCTGGGGACAATCGGGGACTGAAGCTTTCTTT.

The chain uses TRBV7-2 and TRBJ1-4; 8 nucleotides line up with TRBD1. CDR3 length: 13 residues. The germline V gene encodes CDR1 SGHTA and CDR2 FQGNSA. Losses at the gene ends were 5 bases for V and 14 bases for J; bases not matched to a gene: 10. Here the CDR3 DNA reads TGTGCCAGCAGCCTAGGACAGGGTCGCTATCTGTTTTTT. It codes for CASSLGQGRYLFF. Full variable domain (outside the CDR3, taken from reference TRBV7-2 and TRBJ1-4): GAGVSQSPSNKVTEKGKDVELRCDPISGHTALYWYRQSLGQGLEFLIYFQGNSAPDKSGLPSDRFSAERTGGSVSTLTIQRTQQEDSAVYLCASSLGQGRYLFFGSGTQLSVL.

The rearrangement uses TRBV19 and TRBJ2-3; 7 bases are shared with TRBD1. Per germline, CDR1 LNHDA and CDR2 SQIVND (reference sequence). The CDR3 is made up of 16 amino acids. Unmatched junction bases numbered 10, after V lost 3 bases and J lost 4 bases. The CDR3 bases are TGTGCCAGTAGTATTGGGGGCAGGGGGACCGCAGATACGCAGTATTTT. Translated, it gives CASSIGGRGTADTQYF.

The V and J genes are TRBV24-1 and TRBJ1-5, with D maybe TRBD1 (6 bases). The CDR3 totals 14 residues. Trimming removed 6 bases at V and 6 bases at J, with 14 bases between. The germline gives CDR1 KGHDR, CDR2 SFDVKD. The CDR3 coding sequence is TGTGCCACCAGTACCACAGGGAAAGCTCAGCCCCAGCATTTT. Translated: CATSTTGKAQPQHF.

This CDR3 reads CASSIPGGNIQYF. The CDR3 nucleotides read TGTGCCAGTAGTATCCCAGGGGGGAACATTCAGTACTTC. The V call is TRBV19, the J call TRBJ2-4; possible D gene TRBD1, 7 bases. The CDR3 has 13 amino acids. Trimming removed 3 bases from V and 7 bases from J, with 10 bases in between. Germline V gene sequence: CDR1 LNHDA, CDR2 SQIVND (reference sequence).

The V and J genes are TRBV9 and TRBJ2-3, with D unresolved. The CDR3 contains 14 residues. Trimming removed 4 bases from V and 6 bases from J, with 15 bases in between. Per germline, CDR1 SGDLS and CDR2 YYNGEE. The CDR3 reads CASSLRLMQDTQYF. In DNA, the CDR3 is TGTGCCAGCAGCTTGAGACTGATGCAGGATACGCAGTATTTT.

The rearrangement uses TRBV6-5 and TRBJ1-1, with D maybe TRBD1 (6 bases). CDR1 is MNHEY, CDR2 SVGAGI, per germline. With 0 bases removed from V and 5 bases from J, the gap between germline ends came to 13 bases. The CDR3 totals 15 residues. Written as DNA, the CDR3 is TGTGCCAGCAGTTACTCGTATCAGGGGTTAACTGAAGCTTTCTTT. It codes for CASSYSYQGLTEAFF.

Here the CDR3 reads CASSKTSGGLRDYEQYV. In DNA, the CDR3 is TGTGCCAGCAGTAAGACTAGCGGGGGCCTGAGGGACTACGAGCAGTACGTC. The chain links TRBV6-2 or TRBV6-3 to TRBJ2-7, with 12 bases identical to TRBD2. V trimming: 5 bases; J trimming: 3 bases; junction bases outside the gene matches: 11. This CDR3 comprises 17 residues. The germline gives CDR1 MNHEY, CDR2 SVGEGT.

The chain couples TRBV6-5 to TRBJ1-1; a possible D gene is TRBD1 (5 bases). Between the trimmed V and J ends, which lost 2 bases and 0 bases, there was a span of 10 bases. CDR3 length equals 15 residues. From germline, CDR1 is MNHEY and CDR2 SVGAGI. Here the CDR3 reads CASSYGAGMNTEAFF. CDR3 nucleotides: TGTGCCAGCAGTTACGGGGCAGGGATGAACACTGAAGCTTTCTTT.

The chain couples TRBV19 to TRBJ1-2; weak D call: TRBD1 (6 bases). Per germline, CDR1 LNHDA and CDR2 SQIVND (reference sequence). This CDR3 comprises 13 residues. V lost 3 bases and J 4 bases, leaving 9 bases between the germline ends. CDR3 sequence (DNA): TGTGCCAGTAGTATCGTAGGGGGCTATGGCTACACCTTC. Its translation is CASSIVGGYGYTF. The full variable domain, with the rest looked up from reference TRBV19 and TRBJ1-2, is DGGITQSPKYLFRKEGQNVTLSCEQNLNHDAMYWYRQDPGQGLRLIYYSQIVNDFQKGDIAEGYSVSREKKESFPLTVTSAQKNPTAFYLCASSIVGGYGYTFGSGTRLTVV.

The genes are TRBV1 and TRBJ2-7; the listed D gene, TRBD2, was not tested against the DNA. TRBV1 is tagged as a pseudogene. CDR3 size: 16 residues. The CDR3 nucleotides read TGCACCAGCAGCCAAGAGACGCCAGGGAGGCCCTACGAGCAGTACGTC. Its translation is CTSSQETPGRPYEQYV.

The chain joins TRBV18 to TRBJ2-2, with 7 bases that match TRBD1. This CDR3 has 17 amino acids. The germline V gene has CDR1 KGHSH and CDR2 LQKENI. J was trimmed by 5 bases and V by 4 bases; bases with no gene match: 13. The CDR3: CASSRGGAVAVTGELFF. The CDR3 DNA reads TGTGCCAGCTCACGAGGGGGCGCGGTCGCTGTTACCGGGGAGCTGTTTTTT.

This clone was detected once. This chain uses TRBV19 with TRBJ2-5; weak D call: TRBD2 (6 bases). Germline-derived CDR1 and CDR2 are LNHDA and SQIVND (reference sequence). There are 12 residues in the CDR3. Trimming removed 7 bases at V and 4 bases at J, with 10 bases between. The CDR3 DNA follows: TGTGCCAGTACAGAGGGAGGAGAGACCCAGTACTTC. Its protein product is CASTEGGETQYF.

The rearrangement links TRBV5-1 to TRBJ2-5; D remains ambiguous. Germline V gives CDR1 SGHRS, CDR2 YFSETQ. CDR3 length: 13 amino acids. The V gene lost 0 bases and the J gene lost 4 bases, with 7 bases spanning the gap. Here the CDR3 DNA reads TGCGCCAGCAGCTTGGCCCCGGGAGAGACCCAGTACTTC. Translated, it gives CASSLAPGETQYF.

The rearrangement joins TRBV5-6 to TRBJ1-5, with no clear D. There are 14 residues in the CDR3. V lost 0 bases and J 3 bases, leaving 7 bases between the germline ends. Germline V gene data show CDR1 as SGHDT and CDR2 as YYEEEE. As DNA, the CDR3 is TGTGCCAGCAGCTTGGGGCAGCACAATCAGCCCCAGCATTTT. Protein sequence: CASSLGQHNQPQHF.

The gene calls are TRBV10-1 and TRBJ1-6, with 11 bases lining up with TRBD1. The CDR3 loop spans 14 amino acids. After removal of 9 bases from V and 10 bases from J, the junction contained 8 bases not matched to a gene. CDR1 is WNHNN and CDR2 is SYGVQD in the germline V gene (reference sequence). This CDR3 is CASEGQGVQSPLHF. DNA of the CDR3: TGCGCCAGTGAGGGACAGGGGGTTCAATCACCCCTCCACTTT.

The V and J genes are TRBV5-5 and TRBJ2-5; the D is unclear. V shed 2 bases and J shed 1 base, with 6 bases lying between them. The CDR3 runs 13 residues. The germline V gene encodes CDR1 SGHKS and CDR2 YYEKEE (reference sequence). The CDR3, as DNA: TGTGCCAGCAGCTTTGCAAGCCAAGAGACCCAGTACTTC. Translated, it gives CASSFASQETQYF.

The sample holds a few counts of this clone. The chain combines TRBV7-2 with TRBJ2-4; D perhaps matches TRBD2 (7 bases). The ends were cut back, 4 bases at V and 5 bases at J, with 15 bases in the middle. The germline gives CDR1 SGHTA, CDR2 FQGNSA. The CDR3 consists of 15 residues. CDR3 sequence (DNA): TGTGCCAGCAGCTCCCAGGGGAGGGGGGAAAACATTCAGTACTTC. It yields the protein CASSSQGRGENIQYF.

This rearrangement joins TRBV3-1 (or the pseudogene TRBV3-2) to TRBJ1-3; 8 bases agree with TRBD1. Germline V lookup: CDR1 LGHDT, CDR2 YNNKEL (reference sequence). CDR3 length: 14 residues. The V segment lost 4 bases and the J segment 4 bases; nucleotides outside the gene matches: 3. The CDR3 region is CASSPWTGGNTIYF. CDR3 nucleotide sequence: TGTGCCAGCAGCCCCTGGACAGGGGGAAACACCATATATTTT.

The rearrangement links TRBV5-1 to TRBJ1-2; D is uncertain. Germline V gives CDR1 SGHRS, CDR2 YFSETQ. With 4 bases removed from V and 0 bases from J, the gap between germline ends came to 22 bases. The CDR3 is 18 residues long. CDR3 sequence: CASSLREPVLIANYGYTF. Here the CDR3 DNA reads TGCGCCAGCAGCCTACGGGAGCCAGTCTTAATAGCTAACTATGGCTACACCTTC.

The J gene is TRBJ1-2, the V gene TRBV7-2; TRBD1 agrees at 10 bases. V lost 5 bases to trimming and J lost 8 bases; unmatched junction nucleotides: 11. CDR1 SGHTA and CDR2 FQGNSA come from the germline V gene. This CDR3 is 15 amino acids long. The CDR3 here is CASSPRDRGFEGYTF. The CDR3 DNA is TGTGCCAGCAGCCCCCGGGACAGGGGCTTTGAGGGCTACACCTTC.

The chain couples TRBV6-5 to TRBJ1-6; a possible D gene is TRBD1 (5 bases). Germline loops: CDR1 MNHEY, CDR2 SVGAGI. The CDR3 is 15 residues long. V gave up 0 bases and J gave up 6 bases, with 9 bases separating them. The CDR3 reads CASSYSRQINSPLHF. The CDR3 nucleotides read TGTGCCAGCAGTTACTCCAGACAGATTAATTCACCCCTCCACTTT.

The genes are TRBV5-6 and TRBJ2-7; 12 bases match TRBD2. The CDR3 runs to 16 residues. Germline CDR1 SGHDT, CDR2 YYEEEE. The V segment lost 4 bases and the J segment 0 bases; nucleotides outside the gene matches: 5. In DNA form, the CDR3 reads TGTGCCAGCAGCCGGCGACTAGCGGGGGTCTCCTACGAGCAGTACGTC. This sequence encodes CASSRRLAGVSYEQYV.